The rows below give T cell receptor beta chains drawn from one sample of a study of cytomegalovirus exposure and HLA in healthy donors. Sequenced by immunoSEQ multiplex PCR; TCRdb stores in-frame clones only, minus some. The sample contains about 140,000 clones, more than 60% of which appear only once. Sequences were obtained from PBMCs. These receptors were obtained from a woman between 45 and 60 years old in good health and CMV-seropositive. Each CDR3 is given with its conserved first and last residue. The order of the fields is J gene, clone size, D gene, V gene, CDR3 protein, CDR3 DNA. The D gene is left open where the match is weak. Not every row has a clone size; where given, it reads once, few, many or a size class.

>TRBJ2-1|.|.|TRBV9
CASSVGTSYNEQFF
TGTGCCAGCAGCGTGGGGACTTCGTACAATGAGCAGTTCTTC
>TRBJ2-7|.|TRBD2|TRBV5-1
CASSNPYRRGVNYEQYF
TGCGCCAGCAGCAATCCCTATAGGCGGGGGGTAAACTACGAGCAGTACTTC
>TRBJ2-1|.|TRBD2|TRBV7-3
CASSRGLADYNEQFF
TGTGCCAGCAGCAGGGGACTAGCGGATTACAATGAGCAGTTCTTC
>TRBJ2-1|.|TRBD2|TRBV27
CASSVRLAGGPVTPNEQFF
TGTGCCAGCAGTGTACGACTAGCGGGGGGGCCAGTTACACCCAATGAGCAGTTCTTC
>TRBJ2-3|.|TRBD1|TRBV6-4
CASSEGQGATDTQYF
TGTGCCAGCAGTGAGGGACAGGGGGCTACAGATACGCAGTATTTT
>TRBJ2-2|.|.|TRBV5-1
CASRPGQTHTGELFF
TGCGCCAGCAGACCTGGACAGACCCACACCGGGGAGCTGTTTTTT
>TRBJ1-1|.|.|TRBV7-6
CASSLSNTGEAFF
TGTGCCAGCAGCTTGTCGAATACGGGGGAAGCTTTCTTT
>TRBJ2-3|once|TRBD1|TRBV2
CATSGQGTDTQYF
TGTGCCACCTCGGGACAGGGGACAGATACGCAGTATTTT
>TRBJ2-5|.|.|TRBV2
CASSEGGGGTQYF
TGTGCCAGCAGTGAGGGGGGCGGGGGGACCCAGTACTTC
>TRBJ1-4|few|.|TRBV5-6
CASSLVGQRNEKLFF
TGTGCCAGCAGCTTGGTAGGACAGCGGAATGAAAAACTGTTTTTT
>TRBJ1-4|.|.|TRBV28
CASSFHQGDEKLFF
TGTGCCAGCAGTTTCCATCAGGGCGATGAAAAACTGTTTTTT
>TRBJ2-5|few|.|TRBV7-8
CASSSGGGRGGRETQYF
TGTGCCAGCAGCTCAGGGGGCGGGCGGGGGGGAAGAGAGACCCAGTACTTC
>TRBJ1-2|.|.|TRBV15
CATSITANYGYTF
TGTGCCACCAGTATCACAGCTAACTATGGCTACACCTTC
>TRBJ2-2|.|.|TRBV5-4
CASSLWAGQNTGELFF
TGTGCCAGCAGCTTGTGGGCTGGGCAGAACACCGGGGAGCTGTTTTTT
>TRBJ1-3|.|.|TRBV27
CASSPFGISGNTIYF
TGTGCCAGCAGCCCCTTCGGGATCTCTGGAAACACCATATATTTT
>TRBJ2-7|.|.|TRBV5-5
CASSLVGGGEQYF
TGTGCCAGCAGCTTGGTAGGGGGTGGCGAGCAGTACTTC
>TRBJ1-6|.|TRBD1|TRBV28
CASRRQGSGSYNSPLHF
TGTGCCAGCAGGCGACAGGGGTCGGGCTCCTATAATTCACCCCTCCACTTT
>TRBJ2-1|.|TRBD1|TRBV29-1
CSVRGGPWDNEQFF
TGCAGCGTCCGAGGGGGCCCATGGGACAATGAGCAGTTCTTC
>TRBJ1-1|.|.|TRBV29-1
CSARTTGGTEAFF
TGCAGCGCTCGGACAACTGGGGGGACTGAAGCTTTCTTT
>TRBJ2-1|.|TRBD2|TRBV6-1
CASSEVGSERGARDEQFF
TGTGCCAGCAGTGAAGTAGGTTCGGAGCGGGGGGCCAGGGATGAGCAGTTCTTC
>TRBJ1-1|.|.|TRBV11-3
CASSLQFATEAFF
TGTGCCAGCAGCTTACAGTTTGCCACTGAAGCTTTCTTT
>TRBJ2-7|.|.|TRBV6-6
CASSYQGQSTYEQYF
TGTGCCAGCAGTTACCAAGGACAGAGTACCTACGAGCAGTACTTC
>TRBJ1-3|few|.|TRBV6-1
CASSVNRVSGNTIYF
TGTGCCAGCAGTGTTAACAGGGTCTCTGGAAACACCATATATTTT
>TRBJ2-1|.|.|TRBV11-1
CASSLTGQGSNEQFF
TGTGCCAGCAGCTTAACGGGTCAGGGGAGCAATGAGCAGTTCTTC
>TRBJ1-3|.|.|TRBV19
CASSTRGESGNTIYF
TGTGCCAGTAGTACCCGGGGGGAGTCTGGAAACACCATATATTTT
>TRBJ2-5|.|.|TRBV9
CASSVRGGQETQYF
TGTGCCAGCAGCGTCAGGGGCGGCCAAGAGACCCAGTACTTC
>TRBJ2-3|.|.|TRBV5-4
CASSGVTGYSSTDTQYF
TGTGCCAGCAGCGGGGTCACAGGGTATTCTAGCACAGATACGCAGTATTTT
>TRBJ2-3|.|TRBD1|TRBV7-8
CASSPVDRTGANTDTQYF
TGTGCCAGCAGCCCAGTAGATCGGACAGGGGCGAACACAGATACGCAGTATTTT
>TRBJ1-5|.|.|TRBV6-1
CASSEVRNQPQHF
TGTGCCAGCAGTGAAGTCAGAAATCAGCCCCAGCATTTT
>TRBJ2-5|few|TRBD2|TRBV6-1
CASRTAGGLETQYF
TGTGCCAGCAGGACAGCGGGGGGCTTGGAGACCCAGTACTTC
>TRBJ2-7|.|.|TRBV9
CASSVATRAEQYF
TGTGCCAGCAGCGTAGCTACGAGGGCCGAGCAGTACTTC
>TRBJ1-6|.|.|TRBV12-5
CASGLVAWTDYNSPLHF
TGTGCTAGTGGTTTGGTCGCCTGGACAGACTATAATTCACCCCTCCACTTT
>TRBJ2-3|.|.|TRBV19
CASSGGPQKDTQYF
TGTGCCAGTAGTGGCGGGCCTCAAAAAGATACGCAGTATTTT
>TRBJ2-1|.|TRBD2|TRBV11-2
CASSRAAGGQYNEQFF
TGTGCCAGCAGCCGGGCCGCGGGGGGGCAGTACAATGAGCAGTTCTTC
>TRBJ1-2|few|.|TRBV7-8
CASSLAPDSTLQTYGYTF
TGTGCCAGCAGCTTAGCCCCGGACAGCACCCTTCAAACCTATGGCTACACCTTC
>TRBJ2-3|few|.|TRBV7-9
CASSFSTGTDTQYF
TGTGCCAGCAGCTTTTCCACAGGGACAGATACGCAGTATTTT
>TRBJ1-1|.|TRBD1|TRBV4-1
CASSPGQGADTEAFF
TGCGCCAGCAGCCCAGGACAGGGGGCTGACACTGAAGCTTTCTTT
>TRBJ2-5|.|TRBD2|TRBV9
CASSVGGVQETQYF
TGTGCCAGCAGCGTCGGGGGGGTCCAAGAGACCCAGTACTTC
>TRBJ2-5|.|.|TRBV28
CASSLQVPPETQYF
TGTGCCAGCAGCCTGCAGGTCCCCCCGGAGACCCAGTACTTC
>TRBJ2-1|.|TRBD2|TRBV7-3
CASSLQAGVSYNEQFF
TGTGCCAGCAGCTTACAAGCGGGGGTATCCTACAATGAGCAGTTCTTC
>TRBJ2-7|.|TRBD2|TRBV10-3
CAISESGGSSYEQYF
TGTGCCATCAGTGAGTCGGGGGGGAGCTCCTACGAGCAGTACTTC